This T cell receptor (beta chain) stems from a study of OX40 agonist ivuxolimab in advanced cancers. At the level of the study: Past anti-PD-1, anti-PD-L1 or anti-CTLA-4 therapy was accepted, and roughly 38% had received some.

V was cut by 1 base and J by 13 bases, with 17 bases left in between. The CDR3 is 13 residues long. CDR1 and CDR2 from the germline V gene are KGHSH and LQKENI. Data came from immunoSEQ multiplex PCR; TCRdb stores just in-frame clones and leaves some out. This table holds fewer than 75,000 clones, around 88% found once. The sequencing used CD4+ or CD8+ T cells sorted from blood, collected in a trial of the OX40 agonist ivuxolimab. This receptor was obtained from an adult with an advanced solid tumor such as melanoma, head and neck, liver or kidney cancer. The J gene is TRBJ2-7, the V gene TRBV18, with a tentative D call TRBD1 (5 bases). The CDR3 DNA is TGTGCCAGCTCACCACTTTCAACAGGCCCAGATTACTTC. Amino acid sequence: CASSPLSTGPDYF.